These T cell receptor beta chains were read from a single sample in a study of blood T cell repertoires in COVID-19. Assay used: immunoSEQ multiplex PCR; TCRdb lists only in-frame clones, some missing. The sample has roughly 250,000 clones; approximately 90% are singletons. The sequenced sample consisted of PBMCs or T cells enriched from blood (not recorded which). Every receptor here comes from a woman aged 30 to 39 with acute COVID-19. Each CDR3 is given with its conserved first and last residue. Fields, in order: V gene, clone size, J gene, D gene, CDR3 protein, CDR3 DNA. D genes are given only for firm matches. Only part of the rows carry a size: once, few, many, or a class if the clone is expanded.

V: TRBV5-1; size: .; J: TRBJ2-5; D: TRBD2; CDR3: CASSFSGTSGTGETQYF; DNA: TGCGCCAGCAGCTTCTCGGGGACTAGCGGGACAGGAGAGACCCAGTACTTC
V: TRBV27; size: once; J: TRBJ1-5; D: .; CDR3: CASSLDTAHNQPQHF; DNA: TGTGCCAGCAGTTTAGACACGGCTCACAATCAGCCCCAGCATTTT
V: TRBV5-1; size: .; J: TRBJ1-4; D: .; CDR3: CASSLALGQGKLFF; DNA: TGCGCCAGCAGCTTGGCCTTGGGTCAGGGAAAACTGTTTTTT
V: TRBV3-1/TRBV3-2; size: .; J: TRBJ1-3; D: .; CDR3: CASNLLSGYSGNTIYF; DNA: TGTGCCAGCAACCTACTATCGGGTTACTCTGGAAACACCATATATTTT
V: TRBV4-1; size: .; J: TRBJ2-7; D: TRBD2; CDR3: CASSTRVAGEYEQYF; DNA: TGCGCCAGCAGTACCAGGGTGGCGGGAGAGTACGAGCAGTACTTC
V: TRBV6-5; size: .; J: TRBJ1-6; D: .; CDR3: CASSWDTYSPLHF; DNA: TGTGCCAGCAGTTGGGACACCTATTCACCCCTCCACTTT
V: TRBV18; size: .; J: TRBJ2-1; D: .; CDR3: CASSPLPGVNEQFF; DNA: TGTGCCAGCTCACCATTACCGGGGGTCAATGAGCAGTTCTTC
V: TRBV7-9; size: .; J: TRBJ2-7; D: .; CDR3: CASSGAGFSYEQYF; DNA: TGTGCCAGCAGCGGCGCGGGGTTCTCCTACGAGCAGTACTTC
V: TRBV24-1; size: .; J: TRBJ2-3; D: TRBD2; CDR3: CATSDLGTSGVADTQYF; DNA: TGTGCCACCAGTGATCTCGGGACTAGCGGGGTCGCAGATACGCAGTATTTT
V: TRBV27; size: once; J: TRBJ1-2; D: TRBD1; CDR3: CASGWPYRGRLYYGYTF; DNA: TGTGCCAGCGGTTGGCCATACAGGGGGCGGCTATACTATGGCTACACCTTC
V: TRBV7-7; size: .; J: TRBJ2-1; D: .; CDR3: CASSTTQGMGYNEQFF; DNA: TGTGCTAGCAGCACCACACAGGGTATGGGCTACAATGAGCAGTTCTTC
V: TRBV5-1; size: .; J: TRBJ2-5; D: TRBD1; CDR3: CASSLGTGWETQYF; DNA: TGCGCCAGCAGCTTAGGGACAGGGTGGGAGACCCAGTACTTC
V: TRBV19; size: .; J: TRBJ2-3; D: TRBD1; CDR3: CASSIDRVGGPSTDTQYF; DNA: TGTGCCAGTAGTATCGACAGGGTTGGCGGGCCTAGCACAGATACGCAGTATTTT
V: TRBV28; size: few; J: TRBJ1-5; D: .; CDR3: CASSQATGNQPQHF; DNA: TGTGCCAGCAGTCAAGCTACAGGGAATCAGCCCCAGCATTTT
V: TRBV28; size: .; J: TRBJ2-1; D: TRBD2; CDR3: CASSLGGGDEQFF; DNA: TGTGCCAGCAGTTTAGGGGGAGGGGATGAGCAGTTCTTC
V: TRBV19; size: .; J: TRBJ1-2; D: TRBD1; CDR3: CASSTGQSSYGYTF; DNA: TGTGCCAGTAGTACGGGACAGAGCTCTTATGGCTACACCTTC
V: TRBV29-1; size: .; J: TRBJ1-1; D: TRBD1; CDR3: CSVHRGLRTEAFF; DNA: TGCAGCGTTCACAGGGGGCTTCGTACTGAAGCTTTCTTT
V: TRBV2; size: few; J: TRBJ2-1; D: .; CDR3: CASAVSSYNEQFF; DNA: TGTGCCAGCGCCGTCAGCTCCTACAATGAGCAGTTCTTC
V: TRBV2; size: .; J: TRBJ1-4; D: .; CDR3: CASSEIREKLFF; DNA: TGTGCCAGCAGTGAAATTCGTGAAAAACTGTTTTTT
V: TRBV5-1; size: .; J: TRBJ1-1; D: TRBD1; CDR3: CASSLRPGQTNTEAFF; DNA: TGCGCCAGCAGCTTAAGACCGGGACAGACAAACACTGAAGCTTTCTTT
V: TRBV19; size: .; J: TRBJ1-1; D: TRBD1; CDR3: CASSRQGAGAEAFF; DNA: TGTGCCAGTAGTCGACAGGGCGCTGGGGCTGAAGCTTTCTTT
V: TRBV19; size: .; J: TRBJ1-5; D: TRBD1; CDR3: CASSGTGDNQPQHF; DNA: TGTGCCAGTAGTGGGACAGGGGATAATCAGCCCCAGCATTTT
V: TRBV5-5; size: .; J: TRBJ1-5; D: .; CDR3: CASSLVGGSEKDF; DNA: TGTGCCAGCAGCTTGGTCGGCGGCAGCGAGAAAGACTTT
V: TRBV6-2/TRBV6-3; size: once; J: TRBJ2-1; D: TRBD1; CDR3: CASSYLQGVGEQFF; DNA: TGTGCCAGCAGTTACCTTCAGGGGGTCGGTGAGCAGTTCTTC
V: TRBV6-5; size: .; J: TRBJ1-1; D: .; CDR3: CASRGETGPTEAFF; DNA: TGTGCCAGCAGGGGTGAGACAGGTCCCACTGAAGCTTTCTTT